The TCR beta chain described here comes from a study of T-cell reconstitution after alpha-beta-depleted transplantation in children. Study-wide points: T cells produced anew were the main source of T-cell counts and diversity one year after transplant. Roughly two months post-transplant, alpha-beta T cells reportedly originated from several hundred graft clones that had expanded.

This clonotype has more than one count but fewer than ten. The antigen is not known. Trimming removed 3 bases at V and 0 bases at J, with 9 bases between. This CDR3 contains 14 residues. Germline V CDR1 and CDR2: SEHNR, FQNEAQ (reference sequence). The library targeted TCRbeta and was prepared with unique molecular identifiers. TCRdb ran MiXCR on the PCR reads and lists one entry per CDR3 protein. This sample has hundreds of thousands of distinct CDR3 sequences, with over 10% found just once. This chain joins TRBV7-9 and TRBJ2-7; D possibly corresponds to TRBD2 (5 bases). The sample was PBMCs, mostly from graft donor cells, taken 360 days after TCRalphabeta/CD19-depleted stem cell transplant. This TCR was sampled from a male patient younger than 18 who had a stem cell transplant for acute myeloid leukemia, so the T cells may come from the graft donor. The CDR3 is CASSFRAVSYEQYF. The CDR3, as DNA: TGTGCCAGCAGCTTTAGAGCGGTCTCCTACGAGCAGTACTTC.